This T cell receptor (beta chain) was sequenced for a study of beta chain features in type 1 diabetes. Study-level findings and limits: Type 1 diabetes patients showed a moderate but significant shortening of TCRB CDR3s in all four CD4+ subsets.

Sequenced material consisted of expressed TCRB transcripts (all of the isolated RNA was reverse transcribed). TCRdb's copy holds only in-frame clones and misses some; the assay was immunoSEQ multiplex PCR. The sample contains more than 300,000 clones, over 9% of which appear only once. This clone was counted at least ten times. Its antigen is undetermined. The CDR3 loop spans 16 amino acids. The germline gives CDR1 LNHDA, CDR2 SQIVND (reference sequence). J was trimmed by 2 bases and V by 5 bases; bases with no gene match: 8. The receptor was isolated from a man aged 30 to 39 with type 1 diabetes. The chain joins TRBV19 to TRBJ2-5; 10 bases align to TRBD2. Sequenced material: central memory CD4+ T cells from blood. The CDR3 bases are TGTGCCAGTAGTTCAAGCGGGAGGGGGTCGCAAGAGACCCAGTACTTC. Translated, it gives CASSSSGRGSQETQYF.